These 9 T cell receptor beta chains originate from one sample sequenced in a study of T-cell reconstitution after alpha-beta-depleted transplantation in children. Researchers prepared the TCRbeta library using unique molecular identifiers, the study reports. TCRdb recomputed calls from the PCR reads with MiXCR, one row per CDR3 protein. Here the sample spans fewer than 550,000 distinct CDR3 sequences, over 9.5% being singletons. Specimen: PBMCs, mostly from graft donor cells, collected 180 days after TCRalphabeta/CD19-depleted stem cell transplant. The receptor source for this set is a female patient aged 2 to 10 who had a stem cell transplant for aplastic anemia, so the T cells may come from the graft donor.

V is TRBV7-9 and J is TRBJ2-2, with 7 bases identical to TRBD1. The length of the CDR3 is 16 residues. In germline, CDR1 is SEHNR, CDR2 FQNEAQ (reference sequence). The CDR3 DNA reads as TGTGCTTCACATGGGGGACAGACTTCGTACACCGGGGAGCTGTTTTTT. This gives the protein CASHGGQTSYTGELFF. The full variable domain, its missing parts supplied by reference TRBV7-9 and TRBJ2-2, is DTGVSQNPRHKITKRGQNVTFRCDPISEHNRLYWYRQTLGQGPEFLTYFQNEAQLEKSRLLSDRFSAERPKGSFSTLEIQRTEQGDSAMYLCASHGGQTSYTGELFFGEGSRLTVL.

This clonotype was seen only a few times. The V call is TRBV20-1, the J call TRBJ1-2, with 7 positions matching TRBD1. The germline V gene has CDR1 DFQATT and CDR2 SNEGSKA (reference sequence). V was pared by 4 bases and J by 6 bases, with 11 bases of the junction left unmatched. CDR3 length: 14 residues. The CDR3 DNA reads as TGCAGTGCTACGACAGGGCATACAAGGAATGGCTACACCTTC. Its translation is CSATTGHTRNGYTF.

There are a few counts of this clonotype. V usage is TRBV25-1 and J usage is TRBJ1-5, with TRBD1 matching 9 bases. CDR3 size: 15 residues. Germline V gene data show CDR1 as MGHDK and CDR2 as SYGVNS. The trim removed 2 bases at V and 7 bases at J, leaving 6 bases unmatched. CDR3 bases: TGTGCCAGCAGTGAAGGGGGACAGGGATGGCAGCCCCAGCATTTT. As protein: CASSEGGQGWQPQHF.

Notes on this clonotype: This CDR3 is missing its conserved last phenylalanine or tryptophan, likely due to a read error. Because the CDR3's place on the DNA is in doubt, the DNA is left out and the CDR3 is given as listed by TCRdb. The chain recombines TRBV20-1 with TRBJ2-7; no DNA check was done on the table's D call, TRBD2. The CDR3 extends over 11 residues, inclusive of both ends. Looked up from germline, CDR1 is DFQATT and CDR2 is SNEGSKA (reference sequence). The CDR3 region is CSARRELAGPS.

This clonotype was counted a few times. The rearrangement uses TRBV29-1 and TRBJ1-1, with D unresolved. V lost 1 base to trimming and J lost 1 base, with 7 bases between them. This CDR3 region has 13 residues. Looked up from germline, CDR1 is SQVTM and CDR2 is ANQGSEA. The CDR3 region is CSVEGRSNTEAFF. In DNA, the CDR3 is TGCAGCGTTGAAGGTCGATCGAACACTGAAGCTTTCTTT.

The chain is built from TRBV24-1 and TRBJ2-3; the D call may be TRBD1 or TRBD2 (5 bases each). Germline lookup yields CDR1 KGHDR and CDR2 SFDVKD. The length of the CDR3 is 16 residues. Trimming pared 0 bases from V and 4 bases from J, leaving 13 bases between. The CDR3 reads CATSDLGGPLSDTQYF. The DNA of the CDR3 is TGTGCCACCAGTGATTTGGGGGGACCCTTGTCAGATACGCAGTATTTT.

This clonotype was picked up a small number of times. The chain is built from TRBV5-5 and TRBJ2-2; 9 positions match TRBD1. The CDR3 contains 16 residues. J was trimmed by 6 bases and V by 4 bases; bases with no gene match: 10. Germline-derived CDR1 and CDR2 are SGHKS and YYEKEE (reference sequence). The CDR3 here is CASSPGTGLGAGELFF. The CDR3, as DNA: TGTGCCAGCAGCCCCGGGACAGGGTTGGGGGCCGGGGAGCTGTTTTTT.

This clonotype was observed a few times. The genes are TRBV14 and TRBJ2-3; D ambiguous. V was pared by 2 bases and J by 8 bases, with 14 bases between. Germline CDR1 is SGHDN and CDR2 is FVKESK. CDR3 length: 14 residues. The CDR3 here is CASSQYAGSSTQYF. The CDR3 nucleotides read TGTGCCAGCAGCCAATACGCCGGGTCTAGTACGCAGTATTTT. The full variable domain, in which reference TRBV14 and TRBJ2-3 provide the parts outside the CDR3, is EAGVTQFPSHSVIEKGQTVTLRCDPISGHDNLYWYRRVMGKEIKFLLHFVKESKQDESGMPNNRFLAERTGGTYSTLKVQPAELEDSGVYFCASSQYAGSSTQYFGPGTRLTVL.

In this sample, this clonotype turned up a few times. The chain joins TRBV7-2 to TRBJ2-2; TRBD1 aligns across 11 bases. The V gene's germline CDR1 is SGHTA and CDR2 FQGNSA. The trim removed 5 bases at V and 4 bases at J, leaving 6 bases unmatched. This CDR3 has 16 residues. In nucleotides, the CDR3 is TGTGCCAGCAGCCTAGGGGGACAGGGGGTCACCGGGGAGCTGTTTTTT. Protein: CASSLGGQGVTGELFF. The variable domain in full, with the rest retrieved from reference TRBV7-2 and TRBJ2-2, is GAGVSQSPSNKVTEKGKDVELRCDPISGHTALYWYRQSLGQGLEFLIYFQGNSAPDKSGLPSDRFSAERTGGSVSTLTIQRTQQEDSAVYLCASSLGGQGVTGELFFGEGSRLTVL.